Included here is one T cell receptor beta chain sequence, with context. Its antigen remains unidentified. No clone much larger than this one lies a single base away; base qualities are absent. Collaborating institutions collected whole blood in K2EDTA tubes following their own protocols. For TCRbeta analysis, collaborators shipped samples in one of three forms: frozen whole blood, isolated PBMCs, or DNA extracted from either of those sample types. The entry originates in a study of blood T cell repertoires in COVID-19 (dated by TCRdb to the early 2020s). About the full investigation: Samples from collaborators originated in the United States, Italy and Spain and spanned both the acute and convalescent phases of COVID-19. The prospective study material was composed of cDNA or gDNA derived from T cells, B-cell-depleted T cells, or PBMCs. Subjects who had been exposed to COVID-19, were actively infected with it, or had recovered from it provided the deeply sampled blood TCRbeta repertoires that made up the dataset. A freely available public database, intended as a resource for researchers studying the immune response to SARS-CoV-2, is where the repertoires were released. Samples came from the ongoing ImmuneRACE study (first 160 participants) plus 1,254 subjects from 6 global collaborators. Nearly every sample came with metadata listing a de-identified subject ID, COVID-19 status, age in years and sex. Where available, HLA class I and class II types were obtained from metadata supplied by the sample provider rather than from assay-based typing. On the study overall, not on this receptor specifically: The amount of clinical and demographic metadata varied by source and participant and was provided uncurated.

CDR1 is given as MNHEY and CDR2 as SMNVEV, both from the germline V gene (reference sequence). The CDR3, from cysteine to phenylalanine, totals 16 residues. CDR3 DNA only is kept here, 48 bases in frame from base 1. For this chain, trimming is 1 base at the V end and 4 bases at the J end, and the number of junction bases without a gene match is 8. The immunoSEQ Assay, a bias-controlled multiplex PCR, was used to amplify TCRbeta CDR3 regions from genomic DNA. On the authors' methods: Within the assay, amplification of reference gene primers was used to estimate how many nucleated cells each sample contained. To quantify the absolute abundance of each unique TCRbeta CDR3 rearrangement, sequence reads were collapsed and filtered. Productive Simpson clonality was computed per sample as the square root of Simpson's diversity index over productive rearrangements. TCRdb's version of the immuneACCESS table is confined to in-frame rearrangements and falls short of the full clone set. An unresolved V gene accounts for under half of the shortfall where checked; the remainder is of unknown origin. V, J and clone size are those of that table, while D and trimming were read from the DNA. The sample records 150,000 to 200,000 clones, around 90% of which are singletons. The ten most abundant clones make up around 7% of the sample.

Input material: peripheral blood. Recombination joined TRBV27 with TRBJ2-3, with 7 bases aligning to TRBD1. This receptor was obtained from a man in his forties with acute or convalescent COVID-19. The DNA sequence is TGTGCCAGCAGTTTATTCTTGGGACAGCGATCAGATACGCAGTATTTT. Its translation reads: CASSLFLGQRSDTQYF.